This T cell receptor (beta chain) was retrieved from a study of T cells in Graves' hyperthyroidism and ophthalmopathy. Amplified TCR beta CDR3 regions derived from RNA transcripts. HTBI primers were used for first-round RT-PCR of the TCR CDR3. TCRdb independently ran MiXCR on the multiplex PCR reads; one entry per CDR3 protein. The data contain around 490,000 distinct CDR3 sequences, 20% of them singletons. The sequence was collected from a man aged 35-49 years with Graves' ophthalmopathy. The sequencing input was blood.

This CDR3 reads CASSQRTGGYYGYTF. In nucleotides, the CDR3 is TGTGCCAGCTCCCAGAGGACAGGGGGCTACTATGGCTACACCTTC. This chain joins TRBV5-6 and TRBJ1-2; 11 positions agree with TRBD1. The length of the CDR3 is 15 residues. Trimming cost V 7 bases and J 3 bases; bases outside gene matches: 8. Germline V gene sequence: CDR1 SGHDT, CDR2 YYEEEE. Supplemented by reference TRBV5-6 and TRBJ1-2, the full variable domain reads DAGVTQSPTHLIKTRGQQVTLRCSPKSGHDTVSWYQQALGQGPQFIFQYYEEEERQRGNFPDRFSGHQFPNYSSELNVNALLLGDSALYLCASSQRTGGYYGYTFGSGTRLTVV.